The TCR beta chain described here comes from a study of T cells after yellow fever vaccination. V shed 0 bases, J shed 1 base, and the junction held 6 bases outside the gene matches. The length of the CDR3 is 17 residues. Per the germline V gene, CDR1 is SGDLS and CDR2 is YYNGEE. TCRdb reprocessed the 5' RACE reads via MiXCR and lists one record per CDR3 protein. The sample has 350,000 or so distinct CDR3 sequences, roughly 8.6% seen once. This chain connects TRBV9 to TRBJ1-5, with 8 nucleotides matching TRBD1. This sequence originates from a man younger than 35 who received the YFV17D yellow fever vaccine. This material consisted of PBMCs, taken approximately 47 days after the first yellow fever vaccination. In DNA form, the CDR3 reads TGTGCCAGCAGCGTAGGGACAGGGATTGGAAGCAATCAGCCCCAGCATTTT. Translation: CASSVGTGIGSNQPQHF.